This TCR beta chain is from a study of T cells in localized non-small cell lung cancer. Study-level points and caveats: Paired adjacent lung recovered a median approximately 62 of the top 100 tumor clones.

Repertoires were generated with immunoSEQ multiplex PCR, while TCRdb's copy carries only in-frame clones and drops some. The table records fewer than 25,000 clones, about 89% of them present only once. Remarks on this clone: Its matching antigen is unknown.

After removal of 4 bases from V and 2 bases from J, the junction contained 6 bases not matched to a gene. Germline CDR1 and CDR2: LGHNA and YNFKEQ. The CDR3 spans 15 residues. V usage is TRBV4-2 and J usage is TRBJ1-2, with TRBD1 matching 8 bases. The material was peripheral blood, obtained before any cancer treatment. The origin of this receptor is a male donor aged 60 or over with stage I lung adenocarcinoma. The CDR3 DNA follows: TGTGCCAGCAGCCCCGGGACAGGCGACAACTATGGCTACACCTTC. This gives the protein CASSPGTGDNYGYTF.